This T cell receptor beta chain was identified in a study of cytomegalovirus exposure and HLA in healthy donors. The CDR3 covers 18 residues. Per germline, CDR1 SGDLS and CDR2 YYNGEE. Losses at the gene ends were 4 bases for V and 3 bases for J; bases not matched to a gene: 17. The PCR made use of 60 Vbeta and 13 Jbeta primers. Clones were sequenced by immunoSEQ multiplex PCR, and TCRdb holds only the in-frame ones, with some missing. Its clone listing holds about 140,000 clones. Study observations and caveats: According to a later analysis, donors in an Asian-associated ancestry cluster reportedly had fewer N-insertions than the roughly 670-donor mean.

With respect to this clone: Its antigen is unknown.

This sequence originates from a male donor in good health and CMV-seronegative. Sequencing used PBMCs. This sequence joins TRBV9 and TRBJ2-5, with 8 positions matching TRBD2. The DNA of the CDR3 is TGTGCCAGCAGCCCAAAATCCGGGAGCGGGGGAGTTAAAGAGACCCAGTACTTC. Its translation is CASSPKSGSGGVKETQYF. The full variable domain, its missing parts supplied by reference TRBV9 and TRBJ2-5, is DSGVTQTPKHLITATGQRVTLRCSPRSGDLSVYWYQQSLDQGLQFLIQYYNGEERAKGNILERFSAQQFPDLHSELNLSSLELGDSALYFCASSPKSGSGGVKETQYFGPGTRLLVL.